One and the same sample provided the 19 T cell receptor beta chains below, sequenced in a study of T cell repertoires in cytomegalovirus infection. TCRdb processed the reads anew with MiXCR; each CDR3 protein has one entry. The table lists fewer than 200,000 distinct CDR3 sequences, less than 9.5% of them singletons. Sequencing input: PBMCs. The receptors originated from a human donor in good health (CMV status not recorded). Some clones in this sample may be carry-over from other donors' samples.

The V call is TRBV6-5, the J call TRBJ1-3; D is unresolved. V was shortened by 2 bases and J by 1 base, with 9 bases between the two germline ends. Per the germline V gene, CDR1 is MNHEY and CDR2 is SVGAGI. This CDR3 region has 15 residues. The DNA of the CDR3 is TGTGCCAGCAGTTACCTCGGAAAGTCTGGAAACACCATATATTTT. It is translated as CASSYLGKSGNTIYF.

This clonotype occurred many times. V gene TRBV4-1 combines with J gene TRBJ1-5; a possible D gene is TRBD1 (6 bases). Trimming shortened V by 4 bases and J by 4 bases, and 14 bases separated the two germline ends. The CDR3 is 15 amino acids. The germline gives CDR1 MGHRA, CDR2 YSYEKL. CDR3 DNA sequence: TGCGCCAGCAGCCCCACAATACAGGGTAATCAGCCCCAGCATTTT. Amino acid sequence: CASSPTIQGNQPQHF.

This sequence joins TRBV6-2 or TRBV6-3 and TRBJ2-7; 8 bases are shared with TRBD1. CDR3 length: 13 residues. V was pared by 6 bases and J by 5 bases, with 6 bases of the junction left unmatched. In germline, CDR1 is MNHEY, CDR2 SVGEGT. This CDR3 reads CASRRTGSNEQYF. The CDR3 bases are TGTGCCAGCAGACGGACAGGGAGCAACGAGCAGTACTTC.

This clonotype was counted at least ten times. This rearrangement joins TRBV29-1 to TRBJ2-3; the match to TRBD2 covers 9 bases. With V trimmed by 2 bases and J by 6 bases, 6 bases remained unmatched. Germline V lookup: CDR1 SQVTM, CDR2 ANQGSEA. The CDR3 has 14 amino acids. CDR3 loop: CSVESAGGRDTQYF. CDR3 nucleotides: TGCAGCGTTGAATCCGCGGGAGGGAGGGATACGCAGTATTTT.

This clonotype was seen ten or more times. This chain links TRBV5-1 with TRBJ2-7; 11 nucleotides match TRBD2. The CDR3 spans 15 residues. CDR1 SGHRS and CDR2 YFSETQ come from the germline V gene. With V trimmed by 4 bases and J by 3 bases, 6 bases remained unmatched. The CDR3 here is CASSHLAGGDYEQYF. The CDR3 DNA sequence: TGCGCCAGCAGCCACCTAGCGGGGGGTGACTACGAGCAGTACTTC. The full variable domain, rest sourced from reference TRBV5-1 and TRBJ2-7, is KAGVTQTPRYLIKTRGQQVTLSCSPISGHRSVSWYQQTPGQGLQFLFEYFSETQRNKGNFPGRFSGRQFSNSRSEMNVSTLELGDSALYLCASSHLAGGDYEQYFGPGTRLTVT.

This clonotype was counted many times. The chain uses TRBV11-2 and TRBJ2-1, with D possibly matching TRBD1 (6 bases). V was shortened by 3 bases and J by 6 bases, with 15 bases between the two germline ends. The germline CDR1 and CDR2 sequences are SGHAT and FQNNGV. The CDR3 consists of 15 residues. The CDR3 coding sequence is TGTGCCAGCAGCTTCCCGGGACATACCGGCAATGAGCAGTTCTTC. It is translated as CASSFPGHTGNEQFF. The variable domain in full, with the rest retrieved from reference TRBV11-2 and TRBJ2-1, is EAGVAQSPRYKIIEKRQSVAFWCNPISGHATLYWYQQILGQGPKLLIQFQNNGVVDDSQLPKDRFSAERLKGVDSTLKIQPAKLEDSAVYLCASSFPGHTGNEQFFGPGTRLTVL.

This clonotype was counted ten times or more. CDR3 sequence reads: CASSQEGTGAFF. The CDR3 DNA is TGTGCCAGCAGCCAAGAAGGGACAGGAGCTTTCTTT. The rearrangement joins TRBV3-1 to TRBJ1-1; 8 nucleotides match TRBD1. The trim removed 0 bases at V and 10 bases at J, leaving 1 base unmatched. CDR1 is LGHDT and CDR2 is YNNKEL in the germline V gene (reference sequence). The CDR3 runs 12 residues.

This clonotype has a count of ten or more. This sequence joins TRBV19 and TRBJ2-1; D is perhaps TRBD2 (6 bases). The V gene's germline CDR1 is LNHDA and CDR2 SQIVND (reference sequence). V dropped 4 bases and J dropped 10 bases, with 23 bases sitting between them. CDR3 length: 16 amino acids. CDR3 amino acids: CASSRGTSGRTNEQFF. CDR3 DNA sequence: TGTGCCAGTAGTAGAGGAACTAGTGGTCGGACTAACGAGCAGTTCTTC.

The chain employs TRBV20-1 and TRBJ1-2; unclear D gene. Per germline, CDR1 DFQATT and CDR2 SNEGSKA (reference sequence). V was trimmed by 4 bases and J by 8 bases, leaving 11 bases between them. This CDR3 contains 11 residues. In DNA, the CDR3 is TGCAGTGCTACCCAAGGCGGGGGCTACACCTTC. Translation gives CSATQGGGYTF.

This clonotype was counted a few times. This sequence joins TRBV7-8 and TRBJ2-6; 11 positions match TRBD2. CDR1 and CDR2 (germline): SGHVS, FQNEAQ. V was clipped by 1 base and J by 2 bases; unmatched bases: 10. This CDR3 comprises 20 residues. The CDR3 spells CASSLVSLAGGLAGANVLTF. The DNA of the CDR3 is TGTGCCAGCAGCTTAGTTAGTCTAGCGGGAGGTCTGGCTGGGGCCAACGTCCTGACTTTC.

The sample holds a few counts of this clonotype. This chain connects TRBV3-1 to TRBJ1-2; the match to TRBD1 covers 9 bases. With 7 bases clipped from V and 3 bases from J, the junction kept 21 bases outside the gene matches. Germline values: CDR1 LGHDT, CDR2 YNNKEL (reference sequence). The CDR3 length is 19 residues. In DNA form, the CDR3 reads TGTGCCAGCAATTCCCTAGAGTGGGGACAGGGAAGGAGTCACTATGGCTACACCTTC. It translates to CASNSLEWGQGRSHYGYTF.

To note about this clonotype: The junction differs from germline at one of its ends, possibly a read error. The V call is TRBV28, the J call TRBJ2-7; 7 positions agree with TRBD2. The CDR3 covers 15 residues. Germline V gene sequence: CDR1 MDHEN, CDR2 SYDVKM. The CDR3 DNA is TGTGCCGGCAGTTTGGGAGGGGAGTCCTACTACGAGCAGTACTTC. This encodes CAGSLGGESYYEQYF.

This clonotype was seen many times. This chain uses TRBV7-8 with TRBJ2-2; D call uncertain. CDR1 is SGHVS and CDR2 is FQNEAQ in the germline V gene. The V gene lost 3 bases and the J gene lost 5 bases, with 13 bases spanning the gap. This CDR3 is 15 amino acids long. CDR3: CASSFLREITGELFF. DNA of the CDR3: TGTGCCAGCAGCTTTTTAAGGGAAATTACCGGGGAGCTGTTTTTT.

In this sample, this clonotype turned up a few times. Its ends do not fully match the called genes, so a read error is possible. J is TRBJ2-2 and V is TRBV10-3; possibly TRBD2 for D (5 bases). Germline V gene sequence: CDR1 ENHRY, CDR2 SYGVKD. This CDR3 has 15 amino acids. DNA for the CDR3: TGTGCCACCAGTTGGAGGACCGAGAACACCGGGGAGCTGTTTTTT. Encoded protein: CATSWRTENTGELFF.

This sequence joins TRBV20-1 and TRBJ2-1, with D unclear. Germline V CDR1 and CDR2: DFQATT, SNEGSKA (reference sequence). Trimming left V 3 bases short and J 7 bases short, with 7 bases between. The CDR3 covers 11 residues. The CDR3, as DNA: TGCAGTGCTAGGTCTGGGAATGAGCAGTTCTTC. Translating gives CSARSGNEQFF.

This clonotype was counted only a few times. This rearrangement joins TRBV6-2 or TRBV6-3 to TRBJ2-2; tentatively, D is TRBD2 (6 bases). Trimming stripped 4 bases from V and 6 bases from J, with 18 bases between. This CDR3 has 16 residues. Germline values: CDR1 MNHEY, CDR2 SVGEGT. The CDR3 nucleotides read TGTGCCAGCAGTTCCCCGACTAGTTATAACGCCGGGGAGCTGTTTTTT. It translates to CASSSPTSYNAGELFF.

On this clonotype itself: A much larger clone lies a single base off, so this may be a read error. This CDR3 is CASSFTSRGANEQFF. CDR3 bases: TGTGCCAGCAGTTTTACTAGCAGGGGGGCGAATGAGCAGTTCTTC. This chain uses TRBV12-3 or TRBV12-4 with TRBJ2-1; a weak D match, TRBD1 (7 bases). The CDR3 is made up of 15 amino acids. The V end was cut by 3 bases, the J end by 7 bases, with 16 bases between.

This clonotype was seen repeatedly, ten times or more. This chain connects TRBV7-2 to TRBJ2-3, with 16 bases matching TRBD2. V lost 5 bases, J lost 5 bases, and 7 bases stayed unmatched. Germline V gene sequence: CDR1 SGHTA, CDR2 FQGNSA. This CDR3 contains 17 residues. The CDR3 region has the DNA TGTGCCAGCAGCGACGGGACTAGCGGGGGGGCCGTAGATACGCAGTATTTT. Protein: CASSDGTSGGAVDTQYF. The full variable domain, completed using reference TRBV7-2 and TRBJ2-3, is GAGVSQSPSNKVTEKGKDVELRCDPISGHTALYWYRQSLGQGLEFLIYFQGNSAPDKSGLPSDRFSAERTGGSVSTLTIQRTQQEDSAVYLCASSDGTSGGAVDTQYFGPGTRLTVL.

The V gene is TRBV20-1, the J gene TRBJ1-1; perhaps TRBD1 as D (6 bases). From germline, CDR1 is DFQATT and CDR2 SNEGSKA (reference sequence). CDR3 size: 14 residues. V lost 6 bases and J 1 base, leaving 15 bases between the germline ends. The CDR3 nucleotides are TGCAGTGCCCTACGCCCGACAGGGAACACTGAAGCTTTCTTT. Its protein product is CSALRPTGNTEAFF.